Listed below are T cell receptor beta chains from one sample, sequenced in a study of cytomegalovirus exposure and HLA in healthy donors. Profiling relied on immunoSEQ multiplex PCR, and the TCRdb table lists in-frame clones only, not all of them. The sample lists 150,000 to 200,000 clones, over 70% occurring once. Material: PBMCs. These receptors originate from a young woman in good health and CMV-seropositive. CDR3s include the opening cysteine and the closing phenylalanine or tryptophan. Fields, in order: CDR3 DNA, CDR3 protein, J gene, D gene, clone size, V gene. The D gene is left open where the match is weak. Clone size, where shown, is once, few, many, or a class for clones that have expanded.

TGTGCCAGCAGCTTATCGGTAAACTATGGCTACACCTTC | CASSLSVNYGYTF | TRBJ1-2 | NA | NA | TRBV7-9
TGTGCCAGCAGTTCGATGACAGTCAACTATGGCTACACCTTC | CASSSMTVNYGYTF | TRBJ1-2 | NA | NA | TRBV6-6
TGTGCCAGCAGTCCTCAGCACTTGGAGGATGGGGAAAAACTGTTTTTT | CASSPQHLEDGEKLFF | TRBJ1-4 | NA | once | TRBV28
TGCAGCGTTACTGGGACAGGGGGGATCAATGAGCAGTTCTTC | CSVTGTGGINEQFF | TRBJ2-1 | TRBD1 | NA | TRBV29-1
TGTGCCAGCAGCTCTTCTCTAGAAGGCGGGGGGGCCACCGGGGAGCTGTTTTTT | CASSSSLEGGGATGELFF | TRBJ2-2 | TRBD2 | NA | TRBV7-9
TGCGCCAGCAGCTTGACAGGTAACCAAGAGACCCAGTACTTC | CASSLTGNQETQYF | TRBJ2-5 | NA | few | TRBV5-1
TGCGCCAGCAGCTTGGTGTGGGTCGGAGCCGAAGCTTTCTTT | CASSLVWVGAEAFF | TRBJ1-1 | NA | once | TRBV5-1
TGCGCCAGCAGCCCCCAGGGGGCGATGGTGGCTGAAGCTTTCTTT | CASSPQGAMVAEAFF | TRBJ1-1 | TRBD1 | NA | TRBV4-1
TGTGCCAGCAGCATAGGGACTACCTACAATGAGCAGTTCTTC | CASSIGTTYNEQFF | TRBJ2-1 | TRBD2 | NA | TRBV5-6
TGTGCCAGCAGTGAAGACAGGGGAAGTACTGAAGCTTTCTTT | CASSEDRGSTEAFF | TRBJ1-1 | TRBD1 | NA | TRBV2
TGCAGGGGGACTAGCACAGATACGCAGTATTTT | CRGTSTDTQYF | TRBJ2-3 | NA | NA | TRBV6-4
TGTGCCAGCAGCCTGGACAGGGACTATGGCTACACCTTC | CASSLDRDYGYTF | TRBJ1-2 | TRBD1 | few | TRBV5-4
TGTGCCAGCAGGGGACTAGCGGGGAAGGCCGGGGAGCTGTTTTTT | CASRGLAGKAGELFF | TRBJ2-2 | TRBD2 | few | TRBV2
TGTGCCAGCAGCGCGGGAAGGACCGCCGAGGGGGATACGCAGTATTTT | CASSAGRTAEGDTQYF | TRBJ2-3 | NA | NA | TRBV7-9
TGTGCCAGCAGTTACTTTAAGGGTTTGGGACTTTTCGAAGCTTTCTTT | CASSYFKGLGLFEAFF | TRBJ1-1 | NA | NA | TRBV6-5
TGTGCCAGCTCACTGGACAGGGGTAATTCACCCCTCCACTTT | CASSLDRGNSPLHF | TRBJ1-6 | TRBD1 | NA | TRBV18
TGTGCCAGCATAGACAGGGAACCCATAATCCGAGATTCACCCCTCCACTTT | CASIDREPIIRDSPLHF | TRBJ1-6 | TRBD1 | NA | TRBV28
TGTGCCATAAGCGGGGGGATCCACAATGAGCAGTTCTTC | CAISGGIHNEQFF | TRBJ2-1 | TRBD2 | NA | TRBV2
TGTGCCAGCACCCCGGGGAACCTGAACACTGAAGCTTTCTTT | CASTPGNLNTEAFF | TRBJ1-1 | NA | NA | TRBV25-1
TGCAGCGTTGGACAGGGGGCCTACGAGCAGTACTTC | CSVGQGAYEQYF | TRBJ2-7 | TRBD1 | few | TRBV29-1
TGCGCCAGCAGCTCGGCGGTCGAACCCACTGAAGCTTTCTTT | CASSSAVEPTEAFF | TRBJ1-1 | NA | NA | TRBV5-1
TGTGCCAGCAGCCCCTCTCCGAGCTCCTACAATGAGCAGTTCTTC | CASSPSPSSYNEQFF | TRBJ2-1 | NA | NA | TRBV11-3
TGTGCCAGTACCCTGAACCAGGGACTGTTGGCTACCACCGGGGAGCTGTTTTTT | CASTLNQGLLATTGELFF | TRBJ2-2 | NA | once | TRBV19
TGTGCCAGCAGCTTGGGATTCGAGGGACAGAGGGGCGAGCAGTACTTC | CASSLGFEGQRGEQYF | TRBJ2-7 | TRBD1 | NA | TRBV5-5
TGTGCCAGCAGTACAAACCCGAAGCGTGGGGCTGGACGGGAGACCCAGTACTTC | CASSTNPKRGAGRETQYF | TRBJ2-5 | NA | NA | TRBV7-8
TGTGCCAGCCGATTGACCCCACAGGAATGGGATGGCTACACCTTC | CASRLTPQEWDGYTF | TRBJ1-2 | NA | NA | TRBV6-1
TGTGCCAGCAGCGGCCAGCGGAGGTCCACAGATACGCAGTATTTT | CASSGQRRSTDTQYF | TRBJ2-3 | NA | NA | TRBV6-5
TGTGCCAGCAGCTCCGTCCAGGTTGAGCAGTTCTTC | CASSSVQVEQFF | TRBJ2-1 | NA | NA | TRBV7-2
TGTGCCTGTCAGGGGACAAATAGCAATCAGCCCCAGCATTTT | CACQGTNSNQPQHF | TRBJ1-5 | NA | NA | TRBV30
TGTGCCAGCAGCTTAGTACCAGCTCAGGGCACCGGGGAGCTGTTTTTT | CASSLVPAQGTGELFF | TRBJ2-2 | NA | NA | TRBV7-9
TGTGCCAGCAGCTTAGCTAGCGGGGGGGCGACAGATACGCAGTATTTT | CASSLASGGATDTQYF | TRBJ2-3 | TRBD2 | NA | TRBV7-2
TGTGCCAGCAGCTTGGCCTATCATCAGCCCCAGCATTTT | CASSLAYHQPQHF | TRBJ1-5 | NA | NA | TRBV5-5
TGTGCCAGCAGCTTTCGGACAGGGGCCGGAGATACGCAGTATTTT | CASSFRTGAGDTQYF | TRBJ2-3 | TRBD1 | NA | TRBV5-4
TGTGCCAGCAGCAACCTTTGGGCCAGGGAGGTGAACACTGAAGCTTTCTTT | CASSNLWAREVNTEAFF | TRBJ1-1 | NA | NA | TRBV11-2
TGTGCCAGCAGCTTCTGGACAGGGGAGGGAGATACGCAGTATTTT | CASSFWTGEGDTQYF | TRBJ2-3 | TRBD1 | NA | TRBV5-6
TGTGCCAGCAGCCAAAGCCGGTATAATTCACCCCTCCACTTT | CASSQSRYNSPLHF | TRBJ1-6 | NA | NA | TRBV6-5
TGTGCCAGCAGCTCCGCTAGCGGGGGCTTCTCCTACAATGAGCAGTTCTTC | CASSSASGGFSYNEQFF | TRBJ2-1 | TRBD2 | NA | TRBV7-2
TGTGCCAGCAGTGAAGGACTAGCGCCACGCACAGATACGCAGTATTTT | CASSEGLAPRTDTQYF | TRBJ2-3 | TRBD2 | once | TRBV6-1
TGTGCCAGCAGTTACTCTAGCTCTGGAAACACCATATATTTT | CASSYSSSGNTIYF | TRBJ1-3 | NA | NA | TRBV6-6
TGTGCCAGCAGTTCCGCGTCGACAGGGAACCGTGGCTACACCTTC | CASSSASTGNRGYTF | TRBJ1-2 | TRBD1 | NA | TRBV6-5
TGTGCCAGCTTTCCCACGGGGAGGTCACAAGAGACCCAGTACTTC | CASFPTGRSQETQYF | TRBJ2-5 | NA | NA | TRBV28
TGCAGCGTCGAAAAACAGGGTTATGATACGCAGTATTTT | CSVEKQGYDTQYF | TRBJ2-3 | NA | NA | TRBV29-1
TGTGCCAGCAGCGGACTAGGACAGGGACATGGCTACACCTTC | CASSGLGQGHGYTF | TRBJ1-2 | TRBD1 | NA | TRBV9
TGCGCCACCCGGGACAGCATCAATTCACCCCTCCACTTT | CATRDSINSPLHF | TRBJ1-6 | TRBD1 | NA | TRBV5-1
TGTGCCAGCAGCTTCGACAGGGGGTCTGAAGCTTTCTTT | CASSFDRGSEAFF | TRBJ1-1 | TRBD1 | NA | TRBV5-4
TGTGCCAGCAGCTCATCCGCAGGGGACACTGAAGCTTTCTTT | CASSSSAGDTEAFF | TRBJ1-1 | NA | NA | TRBV7-3
TGTGCCAGCAGCTTATCAGGGGGTCGGCTAGCTAATGAAAAACTGTTTTTT | CASSLSGGRLANEKLFF | TRBJ1-4 | TRBD1 | NA | TRBV7-9
TGTGCCAGCAGCCAAGAGCGACGAGGGGGGGTCACAGATACGCAGTATTTT | CASSQERRGGVTDTQYF | TRBJ2-3 | NA | NA | TRBV4-2
TGTGCCAGCAGCAAACCTAGCGGGGGAGGGCGCAATGAGCAGTTCTTC | CASSKPSGGGRNEQFF | TRBJ2-1 | TRBD2 | NA | TRBV2
TGTGCCAGCTCACAACAGGGGACCGAATCACCCCTCCACTTT | CASSQQGTESPLHF | TRBJ1-6 | TRBD1 | NA | TRBV18
TGTGCCACCAGCAGAGATCGGGGGTCTGGGGCCAACGTCCTGACTTTC | CATSRDRGSGANVLTF | TRBJ2-6 | NA | NA | TRBV15
TGTGCCAGCAGCTTGGGACTAGCGGGGCTCAGCACAGATACGCAGTATTTT | CASSLGLAGLSTDTQYF | TRBJ2-3 | TRBD2 | NA | TRBV5-5
TGTGCCAGCAGACTGGGGAGGAATGAAAAACTGTTTTTT | CASRLGRNEKLFF | TRBJ1-4 | NA | NA | TRBV6-5
TGTGCCAGTAGTATCGGACAGGGGGCCACGAACACTGAAGCTTTCTTT | CASSIGQGATNTEAFF | TRBJ1-1 | TRBD1 | NA | TRBV19